The source of this T cell receptor beta chain is a study of T cell repertoires in cytomegalovirus infection. Across the whole study: CMV epitopes used comprised recently identified HLA-C-restricted ones and well-studied HLA-B-restricted ones. CMV infection plus the matching HLA type was flagged by public TCR beta signatures. Study-level results: Accumulated public TCR beta family frequency recognized individuals carrying CMV together with the relevant HLA. Within the response measured ex vivo, HLA-C-restricted CMV-specific TCR beta clonotypes were dominant.

Of note for this clonotype: Its antigen is currently unknown.

V shed 5 bases and J shed 3 bases, with 15 bases lying between them. The germline CDR1 and CDR2 sequences are LGHDT and YNNKEL (reference sequence). There are 15 residues in the CDR3. Each CDR3 protein is one row after TCRdb ran MiXCR on the reads. The table lists approximately 910,000 distinct CDR3 sequences, more than 25% of them singletons. V usage is TRBV3-1 and J usage is TRBJ2-3, with D possibly being TRBD1 (5 bases). This specimen was cultured CD8+ T cells from PBMCs, taken from culture after CMV antigen stimulation. This TCR was sampled from a human donor in good health (CMV status not recorded). Some clones in this sample may be carry-over from other donors' samples. CDR3 region: CASSYYRRPTDTQYF. As DNA, the CDR3 is TGTGCCAGCAGCTATTACAGGCGTCCGACAGATACGCAGTATTTT.